The T cell receptor beta chain described here comes from a study of response to subunit inactivated influenza vaccine. TCRdb re-called the RT-PCR reads through MiXCR, storing one row per CDR3 protein. Here the sample spans just under 550,000 distinct CDR3 sequences, around 25% being singletons. V lost 0 bases to trimming and J lost 6 bases, with 12 bases between them. The CDR3 has 14 amino acids. Germline V CDR1 and CDR2: MNHEY, SVGAGI. These data were also filed under a second study, of T cells expressing NK-cell markers. According to that study: UMIs were included in TCR beta cDNA generated by 5'RACE template switching.

The clonotype comes from a middle-aged man who received an inactivated influenza vaccine. Source: CD4+ T cells sorted from PBMCs, taken about 11 days after vaccination. V is TRBV6-5 and J is TRBJ2-7; the D gene is possibly TRBD1 (5 bases). The CDR3 nucleotides are TGTGCCAGCAGTTACTCGTCAGCAGGGCCCGAGCAGTACTTC. Protein product: CASSYSSAGPEQYF.